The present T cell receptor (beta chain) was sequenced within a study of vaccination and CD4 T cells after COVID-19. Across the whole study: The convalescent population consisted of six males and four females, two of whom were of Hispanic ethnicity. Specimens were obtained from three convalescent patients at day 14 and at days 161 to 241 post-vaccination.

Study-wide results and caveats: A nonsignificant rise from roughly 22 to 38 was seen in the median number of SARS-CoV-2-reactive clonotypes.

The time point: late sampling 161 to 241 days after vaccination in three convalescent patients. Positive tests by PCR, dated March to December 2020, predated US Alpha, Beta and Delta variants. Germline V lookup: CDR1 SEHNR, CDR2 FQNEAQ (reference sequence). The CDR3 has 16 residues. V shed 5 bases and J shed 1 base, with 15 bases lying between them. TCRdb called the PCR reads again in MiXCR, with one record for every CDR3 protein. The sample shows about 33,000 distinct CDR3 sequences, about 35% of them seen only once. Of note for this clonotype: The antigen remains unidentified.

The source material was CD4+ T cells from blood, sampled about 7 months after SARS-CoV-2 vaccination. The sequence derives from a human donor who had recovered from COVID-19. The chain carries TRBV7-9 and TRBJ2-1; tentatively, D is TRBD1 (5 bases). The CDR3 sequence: CASSPRDGFSYNEQFF. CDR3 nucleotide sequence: TGTGCCAGCAGCCCCAGGGATGGGTTTTCCTACAATGAGCAGTTCTTC.